These T cell receptor beta chains were read from a single sample in a study of shared clonotypes between healthy human individuals. Data came from immunoSEQ multiplex PCR; TCRdb stores just in-frame clones and leaves some out. The data show millions of clones, around 95% seen once. The sequenced sample was naive CD4+ T cells sorted from blood. These receptors were obtained from a man younger than 30 in good health. The CDR3 runs from the conserved cysteine through the conserved F or W. Each record gives: clone size, D gene, V gene, CDR3 protein. The D gene is left open where the match is weak. The size of a clone is reported for some rows only, either as once, few or many, or as a class for expanded clones.

NA | NA | TRBV2 | CASSKTVVPDTQYF
NA | TRBD2 | TRBV14 | CASSPRVAGSSYNEQFF
NA | NA | TRBV5-1 | CASSLGLYYEQYF
NA | NA | TRBV28 | CASLRVPVVEAFF
NA | NA | TRBV28 | CASRYPRGDGSGYTF
once | NA | TRBV11-2 | CASSKLTGRRTEAFF
NA | TRBD2 | TRBV30 | CAWSALGASGQETQYF
NA | NA | TRBV28 | CASSPPGATSYEQYF
NA | TRBD2 | TRBV6-5 | CASSSGSSGVPDTQYF
NA | TRBD1 | TRBV18 | CASSPLPGQGAYGYTF
NA | NA | TRBV14 | CASRARAGDTYEQYF
NA | NA | TRBV30 | CAWSSRGYEQYF
few | TRBD2 | TRBV19 | CASSTPGGGYEQYF
NA | NA | TRBV5-1 | CASSPLEYNEQFF
NA | NA | TRBV2 | CASSRDSGSILNNEQFF
NA | NA | TRBV4-1 | CASSQDQGLQHF
NA | TRBD1 | TRBV19 | CASSIGTGDFEKLFF
NA | TRBD1 | TRBV9 | CASSPGGAINQPQHF
NA | NA | TRBV2 | CASSEVRETQYF
NA | TRBD2 | TRBV5-4 | CASSWTSRDEQYF
NA | NA | TRBV5-1 | CASSSDRDEQYF
NA | TRBD1 | TRBV5-1 | CASSLAQGAFGNTIYF
NA | NA | TRBV5-6 | CASTSLRDFKLQYF
NA | NA | TRBV7-2 | CASSLRLDNEQFF
once | NA | TRBV7-9 | CASSLSGNTGELFF
NA | TRBD1 | TRBV19 | CASSSPRQGMESPLHF
NA | NA | TRBV2 | CASRSGNYGYTF
NA | NA | TRBV11-2 | CASSFSDSMNTEAFF
NA | NA | TRBV7-9 | CASSFGAVNTEAFF
NA | TRBD1 | TRBV7-6 | CASSPAAGGMNTEAFF
NA | TRBD1 | TRBV10-1 | CASSGRTGVRQVSRAF
NA | NA | TRBV5-1 | CASSLGRREKLFF
NA | NA | TRBV5-1 | CASSRLATNEKLFF
NA | NA | TRBV2 | CATERYRSNEQFF
NA | TRBD1 | TRBV11-3 | CASSFGDRDETQYF
NA | NA | TRBV6-1 | CASIEVGNNSPLHF
NA | NA | TRBV27 | CASSPQQTVRGSYEQYF
NA | TRBD1 | TRBV7-3 | CASSLQGQGVETQYF
NA | TRBD1 | TRBV5-4 | CASSPGQGAETQYF
NA | NA | TRBV6-1 | CASSDRGGVSYEQYF
NA | NA | TRBV6-5 | CASSYSNQHQPQHF
NA | TRBD1 | TRBV11-2 | CASSLGTGYAAYNEQFF
NA | TRBD2 | TRBV10-3 | CASTPGEGGETQYF
NA | NA | TRBV14 | CASSQDRAKAFF
NA | TRBD1 | TRBV10-1 | CASSRTGLLETQYF
NA | NA | TRBV7-9 | CASSFLVGEQYF
NA | TRBD1 | TRBV7-2 | CASSFGTVTGELFF
NA | NA | TRBV5-1 | CASSPGATGELFF
NA | NA | TRBV27 | CASSLYADISSYNEQFF
NA | NA | TRBV5-1 | CASSFAGSTTEKLFF
NA | NA | TRBV7-2 | CASSSLAPWMNQPQHF
NA | NA | TRBV6-5 | CASSPAGESNTEAFF
NA | TRBD2 | TRBV7-7 | CASSPRGTSGSLGELFF
NA | TRBD1 | TRBV5-1 | CASSITGDYGYTF